This T cell receptor (beta chain) was identified in a study of T cells after yellow fever vaccination. About the study: Preparation of fractions with low cell numbers was performed using SMART-Seq v4 Ultra Low Input. Overall study findings and caveats: Reappearance after the booster was seen for most primary-vaccination clones, at 96% CD4 and 75% to 90% CD8.

UMIs and a universal primer site were added when TCR cDNA was made by 5'RACE template switching. TCRdb re-analysed the 5' RACE reads in MiXCR, keeping a single row per CDR3 protein. The profile shows some 670,000 distinct CDR3 sequences, around an eighth of them singletons. Concerning this clonotype: What it binds is unknown.

From germline, CDR1 is LGHDT and CDR2 YNNKEL (reference sequence). V lost 1 base and J lost 5; bases outside the gene matches: 13. This CDR3 is built from 17 residues. The material was PBMCs, obtained on the day of the yellow fever booster vaccination. The receptor comes from a man younger than 40 who received the YFV17D yellow fever vaccine. The J gene is TRBJ2-7, the V gene TRBV3-1; TRBD2 agrees at 8 bases. This CDR3 reads CASSQGLGGASLDEQYF. DNA for the CDR3: TGTGCCAGCAGCCAAGGGCTCGGGGGGGCTTCTTTGGACGAGCAGTACTTC.